This TCR beta chain originates from a study of cytomegalovirus exposure and HLA in healthy donors. Study findings and constraints: Investigators reported fewer than 200 TCR beta chains as tied to cytomegalovirus.

Primers included in the PCR were 60 Vbeta and 13 Jbeta primers. This table comes from immunoSEQ multiplex PCR, and its TCRdb copy is limited to in-frame clones, with some not included. The sample contains 150,000 to 200,000 clones, 70% to 85% of which appear only once. A note on this clone: Its antigen is currently unknown.

Material: PBMCs. This receptor was obtained from a man aged 30 to 39 in good health and CMV-seropositive.

CDR3 protein: CASSKTSGGYEQYF. The CDR3 DNA follows: TGTGCCAGCAGCAAGACTAGCGGGGGGTACGAGCAGTACTTC. The chain uses TRBV7-9 and TRBJ2-7, with 13 bases identical to TRBD2. Germline assignment: CDR1 SEHNR and CDR2 FQNEAQ (reference sequence). CDR3 length: 14 amino acids. Trimming at V came to 5 bases and at J to 4 bases, leaving 2 bases not matched to a gene. Using reference TRBV7-9 and TRBJ2-7 for the parts outside the CDR3, the full variable domain is DTGVSQNPRHKITKRGQNVTFRCDPISEHNRLYWYRQTLGQGPEFLTYFQNEAQLEKSRLLSDRFSAERPKGSFSTLEIQRTEQGDSAMYLCASSKTSGGYEQYFGPGTRLTVT.